The 5 T cell receptor beta chains in this list originate from one sample, sequenced in a study of blood T cell repertoires in COVID-19. The assay was immunoSEQ multiplex PCR, and TCRdb's table has in-frame clones only and misses some. The sample yields around 200,000 clones, roughly 90% seen once. Sample: peripheral blood. The receptors stem from a man between 65 and 85 years old with active or convalescent COVID-19.

The chain carries TRBV7-2 and TRBJ2-1; 8 bases line up with TRBD2. This CDR3 has 15 amino acids. V shed 5 bases and J 6 bases; nucleotides not matched to a gene: 9. The germline V gene has CDR1 SGHTA and CDR2 FQGNSA. CDR3 coding DNA: TGTGCCAGCAGCCCCCCAGGGACTAGACTCAATGAGCAGTTCTTC. It translates to CASSPPGTRLNEQFF.

Turning to this clone: This same CDR3 is encoded by further DNA sequences in the sample. The chain carries TRBV7-2 and TRBJ2-5, with 7 bases identical to TRBD2. The CDR3 spans 14 residues. Germline trimming cut 4 bases from V and 1 base from J; bases unmatched to any gene: 3. Germline-derived CDR1 and CDR2 are SGHTA and FQGNSA. The CDR3, as DNA: TGTGCCAGCAGCTGGGGGGGGAGCCAAGAGACCCAGTACTTC. Residues: CASSWGGSQETQYF. The whole variable domain, remainder taken from reference TRBV7-2 and TRBJ2-5, is GAGVSQSPSNKVTEKGKDVELRCDPISGHTALYWYRQSLGQGLEFLIYFQGNSAPDKSGLPSDRFSAERTGGSVSTLTIQRTQQEDSAVYLCASSWGGSQETQYFGPGTRLLVL.

The chain employs TRBV19 and TRBJ1-2; 7 bases are a match to TRBD1. Germline V gene data show CDR1 as LNHDA and CDR2 as SQIVND (reference sequence). The CDR3 extends over 16 amino acids. Losses at the gene ends were 2 bases for V and 3 bases for J; bases not matched to a gene: 9. The CDR3 spells CASSIWQGDRDYGYTF. CDR3 DNA: TGTGCCAGTAGTATATGGCAAGGGGACAGAGACTATGGCTACACCTTC.

The chain employs TRBV29-1 and TRBJ1-2; D unclear. Trimming shortened V by 7 bases and J by 4 bases, and 13 bases separated the two germline ends. The germline gives CDR1 SQVTM, CDR2 ANQGSEA. The CDR3 runs 12 residues. CDR3 in DNA: TGCAGCGCATGGCGGAGGACCTATGGCTACACCTTC. This translates into CSAWRRTYGYTF.

The chain employs TRBV14 and TRBJ1-2; D gene unclear. V lost 4 bases and J 4 bases, leaving 13 bases between the germline ends. This CDR3 comprises 14 residues. Germline CDR1 and CDR2: SGHDN and FVKESK. The CDR3 DNA sequence: TGTGCCAGCAGCCCGACGGGAATCGGCTATGGCTACACCTTC. Translating gives CASSPTGIGYGYTF.